This T cell receptor beta chain emerged from a study of shared clonotypes between healthy human individuals. Overall study results and limits: When compared with the clonotypes that were shared by all four sorted-subset donors, the non-shared clonotypes turned out to have lower generation probabilities.

Comment on this clone: What it recognizes is unknown.

Profiled with immunoSEQ multiplex PCR; TCRdb holds only in-frame clones, not every one. Of 2 million to 3 million clones in the sample, under 95% were seen once. The V and J ends lost 3 bases and 2 bases respectively, with 11 bases between them. CDR1 and CDR2 (germline): SGHVS, FNYEAQ. This CDR3 is built from 14 residues. The material sequenced was naive CD4+ T cells from PBMCs. As for subset: CD45RA+ positively selected. The genes are TRBV7-6 and TRBJ2-7; D may correspond to TRBD1 or TRBD2 (5 bases each). This TCR derives from a young man in good health. Some clones in this sample may be carry-over from other donors' samples. The CDR3 loop reads CASSLTRGAYEQYF. In DNA form, the CDR3 reads TGTGCCAGCAGCTTGACAAGAGGGGCCTACGAGCAGTACTTC.